This T cell receptor (beta chain) derives from a study of PD-1 blockade in classical Hodgkin lymphoma (TCRdb year 2020). With regard to the full study: Nivolumab dosing was 3 mg/kg intravenously every 2 weeks, continuing until either disease progression or unacceptable toxicity. A peripheral blood immune signature of response to PD-1 blockade in classical Hodgkin lymphoma was defined using TCR beta sequencing and CyTOF. Paper-wide results and their limitations: Diversity was lower in patients who began nivolumab less than 1 year after ASCT, so these patients were left out of later analyses to avoid confounding by immune reconstitution. Baseline TCR diversity was reported to be lower in newly diagnosed patients than in healthy donors and to be lower still in relapsed/refractory patients. By C4D1, a significant rise was seen in CD4+ TCR diversity but not in CD8+ TCR diversity (p=0.0027 vs p=0.16), and the rise was most apparent among complete responders (p=0.02). Trial patients with a complete response had baseline diversity similar to that of newly diagnosed patients, while partial responders and progressors had significantly lower diversity. Only a single clinical trial cohort was studied, and what caused the repertoire differences, possibly disease activity or prior therapy, remained undefined.

Germline trimming amounts to 11 bases on V and 7 bases on J, with 9 as the count of junction bases outside the gene matches. Inclusive of the bounding cysteine and phenylalanine, the CDR3 is 12 residues long. Only the CDR3 DNA stays, 36 bases, in frame from base 1. CDR1 and CDR2 were assigned from the germline V gene (reference sequence) as LNHDA and SQIVND. The Qiagen DNeasy kit was used to extract genomic DNA both from unsorted PBMCs and from the negatively selected CD4+ and CD8+ fractions. Using primers that anneal to V and J segments, immunoSEQ multiplex PCR amplified the TCR beta CDR3 regions. A synthetic immune receptor repertoire was used to minimize amplification bias, and any remaining bias was removed computationally after sequencing. The study's processing was this. Custom Python scripts were used to quantify repertoire diversity as the Shannon entropy index. Unsorted, CD4+ and CD8+ repertoires were analyzed separately, except in combined analyses where CD4+ and CD8+ sequences were merged in silico. Clonal expansion was defined as at least a 2-fold frequency increase after treatment relative to C1D1, with a pseudocount of 0.5 for undetected baseline clones. Singleton clones were defined as clones with 0 or 1 copy at C1D1, and non-singleton clones were defined as clones with 2 or more copies. By matching protein sequences in sorted samples from the same patient, clones expanded in unsorted samples were annotated as CD4+, CD8+ or unknown. Wilcoxon tests on paired samples were used to test diversity changes from C1D1 to C4D1. Held by TCRdb, this immuneACCESS table contains in-frame sequences only and omits some clones. Under half of the omission traces to an unresolved V gene where checked; the cause of the rest is unknown. V and J calls and clone size are copied from that table; D and trimming were computed from the DNA. Here the sample has tens of thousands of clones; 83% occur a single time. About a fifth of the sample rests with the top ten.

The intended sense of this specimen's time point label: cycle 2 day 1 (C2D1) of nivolumab. Every trial patient had relapsed following autologous stem cell transplantation, and prior brentuximab vedotin exposure was what differed among cohorts A, B and C. The trial cohort was composed of approximately 56 patients with relapsed/refractory classical Hodgkin lymphoma, for whom complete response, partial response or progressive disease was recorded as best overall response. In the multi-cohort phase II CheckMate 205 trial, trial patients received single-agent nivolumab. An independent review committee assessed best overall response by applying the 2007 International Working Group response criteria. PBMCs from the trial were collected at three points: immediately before nivolumab initiation (C1D1), and during therapy at cycle 2 day 1 and cycle 4 day 1. Peripheral blood was collected in 8 mL Vacutainer Cell Preparation Tubes, from which PBMCs were isolated by centrifugation and then cryopreserved.

Turning to this clone: Its antigen remains undetermined. No base qualities exist here, and no much larger clone lies one base off it.

Specimen: peripheral blood mononuclear cells (PBMCs), collected before the second cycle of nivolumab. This receptor was taken from a human donor with classical Hodgkin lymphoma. The sequence joins TRBV19 to TRBJ1-2; the central 8 bases match TRBD1. The nucleotide sequence is TGTGCCGTTTCGAGACAGGGGTTTGGCTACACCTTC. This yields the protein CAVSRQGFGYTF.